This TCR beta chain was obtained from a study of blood T cell repertoires in COVID-19 (dated by TCRdb to 2020 to 2021). For the wider study: Samples from collaborators originated in the United States, Italy and Spain and spanned both the acute and convalescent phases of COVID-19. The repertoires were released in a freely available public database intended as a resource for research on the immune response to SARS-CoV-2. Samples were obtained from the ongoing ImmuneRACE study (first 160 participants) and from approximately 1,200 subjects provided by 6 global collaborators. The sample metadata nearly always contained a de-identified subject ID, COVID-19 status, age in years and sex. Deeply sampled blood TCRbeta repertoires from subjects exposed to, actively infected with, or recovered from COVID-19 were included in the dataset. The prospective study material was composed of cDNA or gDNA derived from T cells, B-cell-depleted T cells, or PBMCs. Where available, HLA class I and class II types were taken from metadata supplied by the sample provider and were not determined by assay-based typing.

On this clone: Its antigen is not yet known. No per-base quality is available; no much larger clone lies one base away.

Reading from cysteine to phenylalanine, the CDR3 counts 15 amino acids. Just the 45-base CDR3 DNA is kept, in frame starting at base 1. Compared with germline, V lacks 1 base and J lacks 1 base; bases without a gene match: 0. The germline V gene gives CDR1 as SGHTA and CDR2 as FQGNSA. The collaborating institutions used their own protocols to collect whole blood in K2EDTA tubes. For TCRbeta analysis, collaborators shipped samples as frozen whole blood, isolated PBMCs, or DNA extracted from either of those sample types. The immunoSEQ Assay, a bias-controlled multiplex PCR, was used to amplify TCRbeta CDR3 regions from genomic DNA. In the original analysis: Nucleated cell counts per sample were estimated from amplification of reference gene primers within the assay. Sequence reads were collapsed and filtered to measure the absolute abundance of every unique TCRbeta CDR3 rearrangement. Productive Simpson clonality was computed per sample as the square root of Simpson's diversity index over productive rearrangements. Imported from immuneACCESS, the table was reduced by TCRdb to in-frame sequences with V and J called. These copies leave out some clones; in studies compared against another copy, an unresolved V gene accounts for under half, and the cause of the remainder is not known. V and J calls plus clone size are reproduced from that table; the DNA served to infer D and trimming. This sample comprises more than 25,000 clones, about 91% of them detected only once. The ten largest account for around 15% of the sample.

Results and caveats for the whole study, not just this receptor: Clinical and demographic metadata were provided uncurated, with the amount varying by source and participant.

The receptor was derived from a man in his sixties or seventies with acute or convalescent COVID-19. The chain employs TRBV7-2 and TRBJ2-3; TRBD2 matches 9 bases in the middle. What was sequenced was peripheral blood. The bases read TGTGCCAGCAGCTTAGGACTAGCGGGCACAGATACGCAGTATTTT. This codes for CASSLGLAGTDTQYF.